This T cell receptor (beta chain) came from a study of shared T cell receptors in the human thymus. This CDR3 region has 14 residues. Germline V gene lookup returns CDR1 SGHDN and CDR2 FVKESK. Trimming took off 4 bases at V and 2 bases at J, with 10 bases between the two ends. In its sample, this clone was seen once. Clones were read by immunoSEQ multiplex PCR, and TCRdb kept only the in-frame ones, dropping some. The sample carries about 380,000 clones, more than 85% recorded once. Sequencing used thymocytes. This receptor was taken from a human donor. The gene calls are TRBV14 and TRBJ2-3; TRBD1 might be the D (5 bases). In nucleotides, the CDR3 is TGTGCCAGCAGCCCGCAGGGAATCACAGATACGCAGTATTTT. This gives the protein CASSPQGITDTQYF.